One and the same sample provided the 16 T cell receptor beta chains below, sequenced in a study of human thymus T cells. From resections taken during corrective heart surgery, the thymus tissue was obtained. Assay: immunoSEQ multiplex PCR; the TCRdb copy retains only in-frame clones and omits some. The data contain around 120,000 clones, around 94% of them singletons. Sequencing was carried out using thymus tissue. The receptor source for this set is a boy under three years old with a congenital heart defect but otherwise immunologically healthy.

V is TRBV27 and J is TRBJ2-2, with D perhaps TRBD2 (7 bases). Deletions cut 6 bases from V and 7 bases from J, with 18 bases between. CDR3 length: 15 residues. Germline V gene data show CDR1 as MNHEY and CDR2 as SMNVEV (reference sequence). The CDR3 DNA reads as TGTGCCAGCAGGCCTGATCAGGGGAGGGGCGGGGAGCTGTTTTTT. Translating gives CASRPDQGRGGELFF.

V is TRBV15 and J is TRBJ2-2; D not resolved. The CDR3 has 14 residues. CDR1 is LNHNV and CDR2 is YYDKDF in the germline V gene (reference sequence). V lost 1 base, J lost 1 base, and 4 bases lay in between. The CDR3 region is CATSRGQNTGELFF. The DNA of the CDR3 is TGTGCCACCAGCAGAGGGCAGAACACCGGGGAGCTGTTTTTT.

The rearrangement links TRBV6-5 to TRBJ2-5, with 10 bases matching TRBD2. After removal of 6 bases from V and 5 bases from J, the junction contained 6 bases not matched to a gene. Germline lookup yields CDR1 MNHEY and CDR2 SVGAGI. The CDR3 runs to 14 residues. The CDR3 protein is CASRSGLAKETQYF. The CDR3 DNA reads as TGTGCCAGCAGATCGGGACTAGCGAAGGAGACCCAGTACTTC.

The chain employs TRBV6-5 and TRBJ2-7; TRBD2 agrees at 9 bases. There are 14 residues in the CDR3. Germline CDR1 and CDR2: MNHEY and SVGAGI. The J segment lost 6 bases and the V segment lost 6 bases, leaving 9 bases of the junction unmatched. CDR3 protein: CASSPAGGDGEQYF. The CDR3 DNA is TGTGCCAGCAGCCCAGCGGGGGGCGATGGCGAGCAGTACTTC.

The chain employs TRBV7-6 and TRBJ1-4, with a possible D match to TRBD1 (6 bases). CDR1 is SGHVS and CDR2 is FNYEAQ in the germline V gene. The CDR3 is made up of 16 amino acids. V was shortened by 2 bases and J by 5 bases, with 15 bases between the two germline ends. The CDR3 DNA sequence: TGTGCCAGCAGCTTAACCCAATTCGACAGGAATGAAAAACTGTTTTTT. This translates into CASSLTQFDRNEKLFF.

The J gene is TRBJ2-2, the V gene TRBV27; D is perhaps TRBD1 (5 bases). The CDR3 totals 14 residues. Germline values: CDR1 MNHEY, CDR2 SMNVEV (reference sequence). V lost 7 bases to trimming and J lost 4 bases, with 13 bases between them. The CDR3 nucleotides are TGTGCCAGCATTCCCAGGGTGGGCACCGGGGAGCTGTTTTTT. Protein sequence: CASIPRVGTGELFF.

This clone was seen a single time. The CDR3 coding sequence is TGTGCCAGCAGCTTAGCGGCGGGGGGGCGGAATGAGCAGTTCTTC. It codes for CASSLAAGGRNEQFF. The gene calls are TRBV11-2 and TRBJ2-1; 9 bases line up with TRBD2. V lost 1 base to trimming and J lost 7 bases; unmatched junction nucleotides: 5. This CDR3 comprises 15 residues. CDR1 and CDR2 from the germline V gene are SGHAT and FQNNGV.

Here the CDR3 reads CASSRVWQGASGNTIYF. The CDR3 nucleotides read TGTGCCAGCAGCCGCGTATGGCAAGGGGCTTCTGGAAACACCATATATTTT. The rearrangement uses TRBV14 and TRBJ1-3; possibly TRBD1 for D (5 bases). Germline CDR1 reads SGHDN; CDR2 reads FVKESK. Trimming left V 4 bases short and J 1 base short, with 17 bases between. CDR3 length equals 17 residues. The full variable domain, rest sourced from reference TRBV14 and TRBJ1-3, is EAGVTQFPSHSVIEKGQTVTLRCDPISGHDNLYWYRRVMGKEIKFLLHFVKESKQDESGMPNNRFLAERTGGTYSTLKVQPAELEDSGVYFCASSRVWQGASGNTIYFGEGSWLTVV.

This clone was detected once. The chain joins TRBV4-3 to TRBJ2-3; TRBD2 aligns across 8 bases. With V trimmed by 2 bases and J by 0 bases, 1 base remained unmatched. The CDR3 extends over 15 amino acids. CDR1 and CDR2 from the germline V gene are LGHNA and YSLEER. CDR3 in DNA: TGCGCCAGCAGCCAAACTAGCGGTAGCACAGATACGCAGTATTTT. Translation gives CASSQTSGSTDTQYF.

CDR3 in amino acids: CATSSTGQGFGYTF. Here the CDR3 DNA reads TGTGCCACCAGCTCGACGGGACAGGGGTTTGGCTACACCTTC. The chain couples TRBV15 to TRBJ1-2; the match to TRBD1 covers 10 bases. Trimming at V came to 5 bases and at J to 7 bases, leaving 7 bases not matched to a gene. This CDR3 has 14 residues. Per the germline V gene, CDR1 is LNHNV and CDR2 is YYDKDF (reference sequence).

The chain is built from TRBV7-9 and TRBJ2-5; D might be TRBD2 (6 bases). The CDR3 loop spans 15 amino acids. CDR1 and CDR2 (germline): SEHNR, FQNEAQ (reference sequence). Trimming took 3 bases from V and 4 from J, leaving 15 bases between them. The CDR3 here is CASSFGRLVRETQYF. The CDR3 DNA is TGTGCCAGCAGCTTCGGACGACTAGTAAGAGAGACCCAGTACTTC.

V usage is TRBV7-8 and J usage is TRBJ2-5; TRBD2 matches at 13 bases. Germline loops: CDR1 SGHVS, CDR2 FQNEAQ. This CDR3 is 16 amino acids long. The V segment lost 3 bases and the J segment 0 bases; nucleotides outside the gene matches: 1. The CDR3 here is CASSLTSGGYQETQYF. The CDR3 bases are TGTGCCAGCAGCTTGACTAGCGGGGGGTACCAAGAGACCCAGTACTTC.

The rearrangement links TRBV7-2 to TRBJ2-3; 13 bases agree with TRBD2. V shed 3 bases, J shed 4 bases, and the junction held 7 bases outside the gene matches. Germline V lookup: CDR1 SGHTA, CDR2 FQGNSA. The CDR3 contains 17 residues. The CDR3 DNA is TGTGCCAGCAGCTTCCGACTAGCGGGGGGCGAGGCAGATACGCAGTATTTT. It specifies CASSFRLAGGEADTQYF.

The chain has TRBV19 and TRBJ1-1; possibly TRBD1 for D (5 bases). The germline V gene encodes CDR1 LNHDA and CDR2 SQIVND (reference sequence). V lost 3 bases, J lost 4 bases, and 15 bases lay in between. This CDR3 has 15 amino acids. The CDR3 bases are TGTGCCAGTAGTATCCAGGGCAACGGTGGCACTGAAGCTTTCTTT. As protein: CASSIQGNGGTEAFF. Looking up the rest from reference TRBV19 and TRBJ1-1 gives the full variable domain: DGGITQSPKYLFRKEGQNVTLSCEQNLNHDAMYWYRQDPGQGLRLIYYSQIVNDFQKGDIAEGYSVSREKKESFPLTVTSAQKNPTAFYLCASSIQGNGGTEAFFGQGTRLTVV.

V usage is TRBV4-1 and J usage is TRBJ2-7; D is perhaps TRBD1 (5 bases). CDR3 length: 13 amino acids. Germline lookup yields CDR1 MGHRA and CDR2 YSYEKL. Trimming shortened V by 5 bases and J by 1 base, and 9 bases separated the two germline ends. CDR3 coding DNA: TGCGCCAGCAGCGGTACAGGATCCTACGAGCAGTACTTC. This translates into CASSGTGSYEQYF.

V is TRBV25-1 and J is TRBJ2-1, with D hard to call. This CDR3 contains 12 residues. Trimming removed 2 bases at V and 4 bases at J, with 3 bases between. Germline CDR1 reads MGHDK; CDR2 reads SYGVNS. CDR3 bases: TGTGCCAGCAGTGAAATATACAATGAGCAGTTCTTC. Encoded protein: CASSEIYNEQFF.